This T cell receptor (beta chain) was captured in a study of T cells in Graves' hyperthyroidism and ophthalmopathy. Broader study findings: Blood held most thyroid clonotypes expanded above 0.001 frequency.

RNA transcripts provided the source from which TCR beta CDR3 regions were amplified. With the HTBI primer set, the TCR CDR3 went through a first round of RT-PCR. Via MiXCR, TCRdb re-called the multiplex PCR reads, giving one row per CDR3 protein. The table lists around 450,000 distinct CDR3 sequences, 15% to 19% of them singletons. This clonotype appeared many times. Its antigen is still unknown. CDR3 length equals 12 residues. CDR1 is MNHNS, CDR2 SASEGT, per germline. V lost 5 bases and J 7 bases, leaving 8 bases between the germline ends. Stable Graves' hyperthyroidism denoted no ophthalmopathy progression over 18 months. Diagnoses were made from clinical symptoms, serum measures (thyroxine and TRAb), thyroid ultrasound and orbital computed tomography. The PBMCs were taken from approximately 9 ml of fresh peripheral blood.

What was sequenced was blood. The chain combines TRBV6-1 with TRBJ1-4; D perhaps matches TRBD1 (5 bases). The receptor was isolated from a woman aged 18 to 35 with Graves' hyperthyroidism. The CDR3 nucleotides are TGTGCCAGCAGTCGACAGAGTGAAAAACTGTTTTTT. Translation: CASSRQSEKLFF.